This T cell receptor beta chain was retrieved from a study of T cells in Graves' hyperthyroidism and ophthalmopathy. This clonotype was seen ten or more times. RNA transcripts yielded amplified TCR beta CDR3 regions. HTBI primers were employed in a first-round RT-PCR of the TCR CDR3. TCRdb recomputed calls from the multiplex PCR reads with MiXCR, one row per CDR3 protein. The sample lists a few hundred thousand distinct CDR3 sequences; about 43% were seen once. Germline V lookup: CDR1 SGHDN, CDR2 FVKESK. The CDR3 sequence is 13 residues long. Trimming left V 0 bases short and J 4 bases short, with 6 bases between.

The sequence came from a woman between 18 and 30 years old with Graves' hyperthyroidism. The chain recombines TRBV14 with TRBJ2-5; D not resolved. The sequencing input was peripheral blood or thyroid tissue (not recorded which). CDR3 in DNA: TGTGCCAGCAGCCAAGAGATGGTAGAGACCCAGTACTTC. It is translated as CASSQEMVETQYF.